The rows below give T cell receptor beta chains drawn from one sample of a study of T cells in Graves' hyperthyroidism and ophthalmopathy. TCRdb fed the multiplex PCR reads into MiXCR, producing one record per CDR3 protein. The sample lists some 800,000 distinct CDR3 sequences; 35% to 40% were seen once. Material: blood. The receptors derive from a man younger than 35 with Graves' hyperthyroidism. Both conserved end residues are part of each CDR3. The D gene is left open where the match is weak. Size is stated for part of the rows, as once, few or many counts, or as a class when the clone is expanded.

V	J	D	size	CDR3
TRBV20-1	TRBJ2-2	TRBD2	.	CSASRLAGETGELFF
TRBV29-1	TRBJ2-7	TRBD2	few	CSVEEGGTSYEQYF
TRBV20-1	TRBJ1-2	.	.	CSARRQDYGYTF
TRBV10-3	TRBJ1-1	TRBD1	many	CAISESRIDRDTEAFF
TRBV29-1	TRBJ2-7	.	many	CSVEETQYEQYF
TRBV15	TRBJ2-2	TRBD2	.	CATSSPWTSGSAGELFF
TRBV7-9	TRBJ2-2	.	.	CASSWETGGPTGELFF
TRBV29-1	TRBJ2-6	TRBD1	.	CSVTGTGGDVLTF
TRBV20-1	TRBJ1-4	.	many	CSARDERNEKLFF
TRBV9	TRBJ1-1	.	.	CVSSGGLNTEAFF
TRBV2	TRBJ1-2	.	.	CASSEQMLSNYGYTF
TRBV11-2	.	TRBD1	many	CASSATGDTQYF
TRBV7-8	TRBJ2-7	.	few	CASSPDLDRSTYEQYF
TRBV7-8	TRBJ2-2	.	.	CASSPPELEGEWELFF
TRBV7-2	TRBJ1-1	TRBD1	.	CASSLKQGARTEAFF
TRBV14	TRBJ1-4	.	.	CASSQMGREKLFF
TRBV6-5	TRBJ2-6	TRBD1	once	CASSPGQGTYVLTF
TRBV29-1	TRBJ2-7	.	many	CSVVTGLEQYF
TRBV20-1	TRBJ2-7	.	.	CSADLVSNEQYF
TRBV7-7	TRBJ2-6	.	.	CASSPDNVLTF
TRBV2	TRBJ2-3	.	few	CASSKGRLRAQYF
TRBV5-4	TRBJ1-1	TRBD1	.	CASSLETGTNTEAFF
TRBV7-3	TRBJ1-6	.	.	CASSLKGEVSPLHF
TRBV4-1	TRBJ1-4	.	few	CASSQDRGLGEKLFF
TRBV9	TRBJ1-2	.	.	CAGSVGDYGYTF
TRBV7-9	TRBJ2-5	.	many	CASSEVTGMGETQYF
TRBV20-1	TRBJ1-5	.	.	CSARRVFGSNQPQHF
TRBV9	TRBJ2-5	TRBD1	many	CASSVGGGETQYF
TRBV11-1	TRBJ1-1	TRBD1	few	CASSFTGGHTEAFF
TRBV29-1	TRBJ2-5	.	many	CSHMTGAGAQETQYF
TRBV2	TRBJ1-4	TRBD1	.	CASSPGTGGINEKLFF
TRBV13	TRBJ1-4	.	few	CASSSGGGREKLFF
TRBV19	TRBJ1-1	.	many	CASRVLGNTEAFF
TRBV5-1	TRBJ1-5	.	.	CASSLGGSQPPQHF
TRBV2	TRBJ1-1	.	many	CASSWGAQLTEAFF
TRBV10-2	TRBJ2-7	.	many	CASSTGAYEQYF
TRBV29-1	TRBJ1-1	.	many	CSVEAGTTRRDEAFF
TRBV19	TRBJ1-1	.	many	CASSPYGWSEAFF
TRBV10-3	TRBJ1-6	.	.	CASSTWTDSSYNSPLHF
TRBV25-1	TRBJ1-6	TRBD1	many	CASTPDRVNSPLHF
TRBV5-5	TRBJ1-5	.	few	CASSLAGSGVGNQPQHF
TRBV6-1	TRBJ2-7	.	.	CASSVGTSPYEQYF
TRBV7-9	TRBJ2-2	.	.	CASSPGTEGELFF
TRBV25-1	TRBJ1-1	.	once	CASSPSGTHNTEAFF
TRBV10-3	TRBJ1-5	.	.	CASSISPGYQPQHF
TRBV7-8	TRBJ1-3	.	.	CASSQDRTRNTIYF